This is a list of T cell receptor beta chains from one sample in a study of blood T cell repertoires in COVID-19. Assay: immunoSEQ multiplex PCR; the TCRdb copy retains only in-frame clones and omits some. In the table there are tens of thousands of clones, approximately 80% of which are singletons. Sample: peripheral blood. The receptors come from a man in his forties or fifties with acute or convalescent COVID-19. CDR3s include the opening cysteine and the closing phenylalanine or tryptophan. Fields, in order: clone size, V gene, CDR3 length, J gene, D gene, CDR3 protein, CDR3 DNA. A D gene is named only where the DNA matches it firmly. Not every row has a clone size; where given, it reads once, few, many or a size class.

>NA|TRBV27|12|TRBJ1-3|NA
CASSSYGNTIYF
TGTGCCAGCAGTTCTTATGGAAACACCATATATTTT
>NA|TRBV6-5|15|TRBJ2-3|TRBD1
CASSIRTGATDTQYF
TGTGCCAGCAGTATTCGGACAGGGGCAACAGATACGCAGTATTTT
>NA|TRBV11-2|17|TRBJ2-5|TRBD2
CASSPGLAGARQETQYF
TGTGCCAGCAGCCCGGGACTAGCGGGAGCTCGGCAAGAGACCCAGTACTTC
>NA|TRBV9|16|TRBJ2-6|TRBD1
CASSSDRSSGANVLTF
TGTGCCAGCAGCTCGGACAGGTCCTCTGGGGCCAACGTCCTGACTTTC
>NA|TRBV7-9|12|TRBJ1-1|NA
CASSLVLTEAFF
TGTGCCAGCAGCTTAGTGTTAACTGAAGCTTTCTTT
>NA|TRBV9|14|TRBJ1-2|TRBD1
CASSVEEGAGGYTF
TGTGCCAGCAGCGTAGAGGAGGGGGCGGGGGGCTACACCTTC
>NA|TRBV6-5|15|TRBJ2-1|NA
CASSPGRGSYNEQFF
TGTGCCAGCAGCCCGGGAAGAGGCTCCTACAATGAGCAGTTCTTC
>NA|TRBV10-3|15|TRBJ1-2|TRBD1
CAISVRDRGPVGYTF
TGTGCCATCAGTGTAAGGGACAGGGGGCCGGTTGGCTACACCTTC
>NA|TRBV5-1|15|TRBJ1-4|TRBD1
CASSPRTGGREKLFF
TGCGCCAGCAGCCCTCGGACAGGGGGGCGTGAAAAACTGTTTTTT
>NA|TRBV7-9|12|TRBJ2-6|NA
CATVSGANVLTF
TGTGCCACCGTCTCTGGGGCCAACGTCCTGACTTTC
>NA|TRBV6-2/TRBV6-3|14|TRBJ1-6|TRBD1
CASSWTGDNSPLHF
TGTGCCAGCAGTTGGACAGGGGATAATTCACCCCTCCACTTT
>NA|TRBV4-3|16|TRBJ1-1|NA
CASSQGRGRGNTEAFF
TGCGCCAGCAGCCAAGGTCGGGGCAGGGGAAACACTGAAGCTTTCTTT
>NA|TRBV9|15|TRBJ2-2|NA
CASSVGTSMAGELFF
TGTGCCAGCAGCGTGGGGACATCGATGGCCGGGGAGCTGTTTTTT
>few|TRBV4-3|16|TRBJ1-4|NA
CASSQERAKWDEKLFF
TGCGCCAGCAGCCAAGAGAGGGCGAAGTGGGATGAAAAACTGTTTTTT
>NA|TRBV28|13|TRBJ1-2|NA
CASSAGFYYGYTF
TGTGCCAGCAGCGCAGGATTTTACTATGGCTACACCTTC
>NA|TRBV6-5|13|TRBJ1-4|NA
CASTGGGKEKLFF
TGTGCCAGCACTGGGGGGGGCAAAGAAAAACTGTTTTTT
>NA|TRBV3-1/TRBV3-2|14|TRBJ1-5|NA
CASSQAGGQGPQHF
TGTGCCAGCAGCCAAGCGGGGGGCCAGGGGCCCCAGCATTTT
>NA|TRBV14|15|TRBJ1-4|NA
CASSQGWGRGEKLFF
TGTGCCAGCAGCCAAGGTTGGGGCCGCGGTGAAAAACTGTTTTTT
>NA|TRBV29-1|15|TRBJ1-1|TRBD1
CSVYRGNGGTSEAFF
TGCAGCGTGTACAGGGGTAATGGAGGGACTTCCGAAGCTTTCTTT
>NA|TRBV15|16|TRBJ1-1|NA
CATSRDLTGMNTEAFF
TGTGCCACCAGCAGAGATCTCACAGGGATGAACACTGAAGCTTTCTTT
>NA|TRBV1|21|TRBJ2-1|NA
CTSSQDTYGLVQGASYNEQFF
TGCACCAGCAGCCAAGATACGTATGGGCTAGTCCAGGGGGCCTCCTACAATGAGCAGTTCTTC
>NA|TRBV19|17|TRBJ1-4|NA
CASSIGPPRGSEEKLFF
TGTGCCAGTAGTATAGGCCCGCCCAGGGGCTCGGAGGAAAAACTGTTTTTT
>NA|TRBV9|18|TRBJ2-3|TRBD2
CASSVGAGGGVLTDTQYF
TGTGCCAGCAGCGTAGGGGCTGGCGGGGGAGTCCTCACAGATACGCAGTATTTT
>once|TRBV30|13|TRBJ1-2|NA
CAWSPQGNSGYTF
TGTGCCTGGAGTCCGCAGGGAAACAGTGGCTACACCTTC
>few|TRBV6-5|13|TRBJ1-5|NA
CASTPGSNQPQHF
TGTGCCAGCACCCCCGGGAGCAATCAGCCCCAGCATTTT
>few|TRBV5-6|14|TRBJ1-1|NA
CASSLRGVNTEAFF
TGTGCCAGCAGCTTGCGTGGAGTGAACACTGAAGCTTTCTTT
>NA|TRBV7-2|17|TRBJ1-4|NA
CASSLDGRTTTNEKLFF
TGTGCCAGCAGCTTAGACGGAAGAACTACTACTAATGAAAAACTGTTTTTT
>NA|TRBV4-2|16|TRBJ2-5|TRBD2
CASSQVAGAGAETQYF
TGTGCCAGCAGCCAAGTGGCGGGAGCGGGTGCAGAGACCCAGTACTTC
>few|TRBV5-1|14|TRBJ2-5|NA
CASSHQTGSETQYF
TGCGCCAGCAGCCATCAAACAGGGTCAGAGACCCAGTACTTC
>few|TRBV5-1|15|TRBJ2-3|NA
CASSFPVDSGNTQYF
TGCGCCAGCAGCTTCCCCGTTGATAGCGGAAATACGCAGTATTTT
>NA|TRBV4-3|15|TRBJ1-2|NA
CASSQVFGVNYGYTF
TGCGCCAGCAGCCAAGTCTTCGGGGTGAACTATGGCTACACCTTC
>NA|TRBV5-8|13|TRBJ1-2|NA
CASSLDRNYGYTF
TGTGCCAGCAGCTTGGATCGTAACTATGGCTACACCTTC
>NA|TRBV28|15|TRBJ2-7|TRBD1
CASRRTGTESYEQYF
TGTGCCAGCAGAAGAACCGGGACAGAATCCTACGAGCAGTACTTC
>NA|TRBV6-2/TRBV6-3|16|TRBJ1-4|TRBD1
CASSYDVQGGEEKLFF
TGTGCCAGCAGTTACGATGTGCAGGGGGGCGAGGAAAAACTGTTTTTT
>NA|TRBV11-2|15|TRBJ2-5|NA
CASSLGGGRQETQYF
TGTGCCAGCAGCTTAGGCGGAGGTCGACAAGAGACCCAGTACTTC
>NA|TRBV7-2|15|TRBJ2-1|TRBD1
CASSRDRGFYNEQFF
TGTGCCAGCAGCAGGGACAGGGGATTTTACAATGAGCAGTTCTTC
>few|TRBV19|16|TRBJ2-1|TRBD2
CASSISLLAANNEQFF
TGTGCCAGTAGTATTAGTTTACTAGCGGCTAACAATGAGCAGTTCTTC
>NA|TRBV6-6|15|TRBJ1-2|TRBD1
CATVLSGQGTYGYTF
TGTGCCACCGTGCTCTCAGGACAGGGGACCTATGGCTACACCTTC
>NA|TRBV3-1/TRBV3-2|16|TRBJ2-5|TRBD2
CASSPRTSGGAETQYF
TGTGCCAGCAGCCCCCGGACTAGCGGGGGGGCTGAGACCCAGTACTTC
>few|TRBV5-4|15|TRBJ2-7|TRBD2
CASSLGGGVSYEQYF
TGTGCCAGCAGCTTAGGCGGGGGGGTCTCCTACGAGCAGTACTTC
>NA|TRBV6-2/TRBV6-3|17|TRBJ1-2|TRBD1
CASSSSTDRENNYGYTF
TGTGCCAGCAGTTCTTCCACGGACAGGGAGAATAACTATGGCTACACCTTC
>NA|TRBV5-1|15|TRBJ2-2|NA
CASSLATGIAGELFF
TGCGCCAGCAGCTTGGCTACGGGGATTGCCGGGGAGCTGTTTTTT
>NA|TRBV19|15|TRBJ2-3|TRBD1
CASSDRGIGTDTQYF
TGTGCCAGTAGTGACAGGGGAATCGGCACAGATACGCAGTATTTT
>few|TRBV11-2|13|TRBJ2-7|NA
CASSGSPTSEQYF
TGTGCCAGCAGCGGTTCACCTACCTCCGAGCAGTACTTC
>NA|TRBV4-2|14|TRBJ1-6|TRBD1
CASSGDRVDSPLHF
TGTGCCAGCAGCGGGGACAGGGTAGATTCACCCCTCCACTTT
>NA|TRBV6-5|12|TRBJ1-4|NA
CASRAGVEKLFF
TGTGCCAGCAGGGCGGGGGTCGAAAAACTGTTTTTT
>NA|TRBV7-2|15|TRBJ1-5|TRBD1
CASRAGGFSNQPQHF
TGTGCCAGCAGGGCAGGGGGGTTTAGCAATCAGCCCCAGCATTTT
>NA|TRBV7-2|14|TRBJ1-3|NA
CASSLRTDSLPIYF
TGTGCCAGCAGCCTACGGACAGACTCCCTTCCCATATATTTT
>NA|TRBV5-1|15|TRBJ2-1|TRBD2
CASSLNSGTGNEQFF
TGCGCCAGCAGCTTAAATAGCGGGACGGGCAATGAGCAGTTCTTC
>NA|TRBV3-1/TRBV3-2|14|TRBJ2-7|NA
CASSQGGLSGEQYF
TGTGCCAGCAGCCAAGGCGGTTTGTCGGGCGAGCAGTACTTC
>NA|TRBV23-1|19|TRBJ1-2|NA
CASSLPPGAATLANYGYTF
TGCGCCAGCAGTCTACCTCCTGGCGCGGCAACCCTAGCTAACTATGGCTACACCTTC
>NA|TRBV18|16|TRBJ2-1|NA
CASSPRGERRNNEQFF
TGTGCCAGCTCACCACGGGGTGAGCGGCGAAACAATGAGCAGTTCTTC
>once|TRBV10-1|14|TRBJ2-1|TRBD2
CATDSGRKYNEQFF
TGCGCCACCGATAGCGGGAGAAAATACAATGAGCAGTTCTTC
>NA|TRBV5-1|14|TRBJ2-7|NA
CASSNGRGVDEQYF
TGCGCCAGCAGTAATGGGAGGGGGGTCGACGAGCAGTACTTC
>NA|TRBV9|15|TRBJ2-7|NA
CASSEGWGQAYEQYF
TGTGCCAGCAGTGAAGGGTGGGGACAAGCCTACGAGCAGTACTTC
>NA|TRBV6-5|14|TRBJ1-1|NA
CASSYAGMDTEAFF
TGTGCCAGCAGTTACGCAGGGATGGACACTGAAGCTTTCTTT